The source of this T cell receptor (beta chain) is a study of blood T cell repertoires in COVID-19 (dated by TCRdb to the early 2020s). Study-level background: The collaborator samples originated in the United States, Italy and Spain and spanned the acute and convalescent phases of COVID-19. The material from the prospective study consisted of cDNA or gDNA derived from T cells, B-cell-depleted T cells, or PBMCs. The dataset comprised deeply sampled blood TCRbeta repertoires from subjects exposed to, actively infected with, or recovered from COVID-19. A freely available public database, intended as a resource for researchers studying the immune response to SARS-CoV-2, is where the repertoires were released. Samples were obtained from the ongoing ImmuneRACE study (first 160 participants) and from 1,254 subjects provided by 6 global collaborators. The sample metadata nearly always contained a de-identified subject ID, COVID-19 status, age in years and sex. Where available, HLA class I and class II types were obtained from metadata supplied by the sample provider rather than from assay-based typing. General study outcomes and caveats: The quantity of clinical and demographic metadata differed by source and by participant and was supplied without curation.

The CDR3 numbers 14 residues from cysteine through phenylalanine. Only CDR3 DNA remains: 42 bases, in frame from the first base. V loses 4 bases at its end and J loses 9 bases; junction bases beyond the gene matches: 8. The germline V gene yields ENHRY for CDR1 and SYGVKD for CDR2. The collaborating institutions used their own protocols to collect whole blood in K2EDTA tubes. Collaborator samples were shipped for TCRbeta analysis as frozen whole blood, isolated PBMCs, or DNA extracted from either sample type. TCRbeta CDR3 regions were amplified from genomic DNA by means of the immunoSEQ Assay, a bias-controlled multiplex PCR. On the authors' methods: Nucleated cell counts per sample were estimated from amplification of reference gene primers within the assay. To quantify the absolute abundance of each unique TCRbeta CDR3 rearrangement, sequence reads were collapsed and filtered. For each sample, productive Simpson clonality was calculated by taking the square root of Simpson's diversity index across productive rearrangements. This is the immuneACCESS table as TCRdb keeps it, with only in-frame sequences that have V and J called. A part of the clones is gone; compared with another copy, unresolved V genes explain less than half, and the rest is unexplained. V and J calls and clone size follow that table, whereas D and trimming were derived from the DNA. The sample contains tens of thousands of clones, about 93% of them found a single time. Less than 9.5% of the sample rests with the top ten.

This clone was detected only a few times. Its binding antigen is unknown. No per-base quality is available; no much larger clone lies one base away. This receptor was obtained from a woman of 80 years or more with active COVID-19. The sequenced sample consisted of peripheral blood. The rearrangement combines TRBV10-3 with TRBJ2-1; TRBD2 fits 8 bases in the junction. At the DNA level, the sequence is TGTGCCATCAGTGTGGGGCGGGAGGATAGTGAGCAGTTCTTC. This sequence encodes CAISVGREDSEQFF.